These 32 T cell receptor beta chains share one sample of origin, sequenced in a study of T cells in narcolepsy. Profiling relied on immunoSEQ multiplex PCR, and the TCRdb table lists in-frame clones only, not all of them. The repertoire holds about 43,000 clones, about 91% seen once, with less than 1.5% in the top ten. Sequenced sample: CD45RA- memory CD4+ T cells from PBMCs. The receptor set was obtained from a human donor with narcolepsy.

The V and J genes are TRBV7-2 and TRBJ1-4, with TRBD1 matching over 12 bases. The CDR3 is made up of 17 amino acids. Looked up from germline, CDR1 is SGHTA and CDR2 is FQGNSA. The V gene end was trimmed by 4 bases and the J gene end by 8 bases; junction bases not matched to a gene: 11. The CDR3 reads CASSSQARDRGQEKLFF. In DNA, the CDR3 is TGTGCCAGCAGCTCCCAGGCGAGGGACAGGGGGCAAGAAAAACTGTTTTTT.

The gene calls are TRBV2 and TRBJ2-2; no reliable D call. The germline V and J ends were trimmed by 5 bases and 0 bases, with 7 bases remaining between them. The germline V gene encodes CDR1 SNHLY and CDR2 FYNNEI. The CDR3 covers 14 residues. In DNA, the CDR3 is TGTGCCAGCAGTCCCGGGTCGAACACCGGGGAGCTGTTTTTT. Translated: CASSPGSNTGELFF.

This clone appeared once. The gene calls are TRBV6-5 and TRBJ1-2; D is ambiguous. V shed 0 bases and J shed 6 bases, with 17 bases lying between them. The CDR3 extends over 16 amino acids. The germline CDR1 and CDR2 sequences are MNHEY and SVGAGI. CDR3 region: CASSYSALTPTNGYTF. As DNA, the CDR3 is TGTGCCAGCAGTTACTCTGCTCTCACCCCCACTAATGGCTACACCTTC.

The V call is TRBV29-1, the J call TRBJ1-1, with a weak D call TRBD1 (5 bases). Germline V gene data show CDR1 as SQVTM and CDR2 as ANQGSEA. Trimming removed 7 bases from V and 2 bases from J, with 11 bases in between. The CDR3 has 12 residues. The CDR3 bases are TGCAGCGGACGACAGACTAACACTGAAGCTTTCTTT. Amino acids: CSGRQTNTEAFF. Complete variable domain (other parts from reference TRBV29-1 and TRBJ1-1): SAVISQKPSRDICQRGTSLTIQCQVDSQVTMMFWYRQQPGQSLTLIATANQGSEATYESGFVIDKFPISRPNLTFSTLTVSNMSPEDSSIYLCSGRQTNTEAFFGQGTRLTVV.

The V gene is TRBV30, the J gene TRBJ1-2; 10 bases line up with TRBD1. The junction had 8 bases not matched to a gene; V was cut back by 3 bases and J by 7 bases. The CDR3 contains 14 residues. From germline, CDR1 is GTSNPN and CDR2 SVGIG (reference sequence). The chain's CDR3 is CAWRKSGTGAGYTF. The CDR3 bases are TGTGCCTGGAGGAAATCCGGGACAGGGGCTGGCTACACCTTC. Combining the CDR3 with reference TRBV30 and TRBJ1-2 gives the whole variable domain SQTIHQWPATLVQPVGSPLSLECTVEGTSNPNLYWYRQAAGRGLQLLFYSVGIGQISSEVPQNLSASRPQDRQFILSSKKLLLSDSGFYLCAWRKSGTGAGYTFGSGTRLTVV.

The chain combines TRBV19 with TRBJ2-2; D perhaps matches TRBD2 (5 bases). Trimming stripped 10 bases from V and 5 bases from J, with 14 bases between. This CDR3 has 13 residues. The V gene's germline CDR1 is LNHDA and CDR2 SQIVND (reference sequence). The CDR3: CATYRTGTGELFF. CDR3 coding DNA: TGTGCCACCTACCGGACGGGAACCGGGGAGCTGTTTTTT.

J is TRBJ2-2 and V is TRBV7-3; possible D gene TRBD1, 6 bases. Looked up from germline, CDR1 is SGHTA and CDR2 is FQGTGA. CDR3 length equals 15 residues. V was cut by 5 bases and J by 7 bases, with 17 bases left in between. CDR3 in amino acids: CASSTRGQSGGELFF. As DNA, the CDR3 is TGTGCCAGCAGCACACGGGGACAAAGCGGCGGGGAGCTGTTTTTT.

The CDR3 DNA is TGTGCCAGCAGCTCGACAGGGGCCCGTAGGGAGCAGTACTTC. It encodes CASSSTGARREQYF. The rearrangement joins TRBV7-2 to TRBJ2-7; 8 bases are shared with TRBD1. From germline, CDR1 is SGHTA and CDR2 FQGNSA. This CDR3 comprises 14 residues. V shed 4 bases, J shed 7 bases, and the junction held 9 bases outside the gene matches.

In its sample, this clone was seen once. The chain carries TRBV9 and TRBJ1-2, with D possibly matching TRBD1 (6 bases). The germline V gene has CDR1 SGDLS and CDR2 YYNGEE. This CDR3 contains 13 residues. The V end was cut by 3 bases, the J end by 6 bases, with 12 bases between. The CDR3 coding sequence is TGTGCCAGCAGCGCGGGACATGGCAATGGCTACACCTTC. Translated: CASSAGHGNGYTF.

V gene TRBV5-4 combines with J gene TRBJ2-3, with 8 nucleotides matching TRBD2. Germline V gene data show CDR1 as SGHNT and CDR2 as YYREEE (reference sequence). The CDR3 consists of 15 residues. The J segment lost 0 bases and the V segment lost 0 bases, leaving 0 bases of the junction unmatched. This CDR3 is CASSLASGSTDTQYF. In nucleotides, the CDR3 is TGTGCCAGCAGCTTGGCTAGCGGGAGCACAGATACGCAGTATTTT.

V is TRBV28 and J is TRBJ1-5; weak D call: TRBD1 (6 bases). The CDR3 is 13 amino acids. The ends were cut back, 8 bases at V and 5 bases at J, with 13 bases in the middle. From germline, CDR1 is MDHEN and CDR2 SYDVKM. For the CDR3, the DNA is TGTGCCAGCTTCGACAGGACCCATCAGCCCCAGCATTTT. It encodes CASFDRTHQPQHF. The entire variable domain, with the rest obtained from reference TRBV28 and TRBJ1-5, is as follows: DVKVTQSSRYLVKRTGEKVFLECVQDMDHENMFWYRQDPGLGLRLIYFSYDVKMKEKGDIPEGYSVSREKKERFSLILESASTNQTSMYLCASFDRTHQPQHFGDGTRLSIL.

Notes on this clone: Germline is not matched at one junction end, which may reflect a read error. The chain combines TRBV18 with TRBJ1-1, with D possibly being TRBD1 (6 bases). The CDR3 has 13 amino acids. The V gene's germline CDR1 is KGHSH and CDR2 LQKENI. The CDR3 loop is CASSPQGNTEAFF. In DNA, the CDR3 is TGTGCCAGCTCTCCACAGGGCAACACTGAAGCTTTCTTT.

V gene TRBV9 combines with J gene TRBJ1-4, with 7 bases matching TRBD1. V shed 4 bases, J shed 7 bases, and the junction held 10 bases outside the gene matches. The CDR3 is 15 residues long. Germline V lookup: CDR1 SGDLS, CDR2 YYNGEE. This CDR3 reads CASSPRAQGSEKLFF. As DNA, the CDR3 is TGTGCCAGCAGCCCCAGGGCACAGGGGAGTGAAAAACTGTTTTTT.

This chain connects TRBV19 to TRBJ2-7, with D possibly matching TRBD1 (5 bases). The ends were cut back, 6 bases at V and 0 bases at J, with 15 bases in the middle. Germline V gives CDR1 LNHDA, CDR2 SQIVND (reference sequence). The CDR3 totals 15 residues. The DNA for the CDR3 is TGTGCCAGTAGGAAGACAGCTCCTAACTCCTACGAGCAGTACTTC. Its translation is CASRKTAPNSYEQYF.

The rearrangement joins TRBV9 to TRBJ2-5; 8 nucleotides agree with TRBD2. CDR1 is SGDLS, CDR2 YYNGEE, per germline. V dropped 7 bases and J dropped 1; count of bases not matched to a gene: 6. This CDR3 has 14 amino acids. CDR3 loop: CASARGGPQETQYF. The CDR3 bases are TGTGCCAGCGCCCGGGGGGGGCCCCAAGAGACCCAGTACTTC.

The DNA for the CDR3 is TGCAGCGTTGAAGACAGGGGCAACTATGGCTACACCTTC. It yields the protein CSVEDRGNYGYTF. The chain combines TRBV29-1 with TRBJ1-2; perhaps TRBD1 as D (6 bases). The CDR3 is 13 amino acids. Deletions cut 0 bases from V and 2 bases from J, with 7 bases between. CDR1 is SQVTM and CDR2 is ANQGSEA in the germline V gene.

V gene TRBV25-1 combines with J gene TRBJ2-5; D may be TRBD1 (6 bases). Germline CDR1 is MGHDK and CDR2 is SYGVNS. CDR3 length: 14 amino acids. V dropped 10 bases and J dropped 7 bases, with 22 bases sitting between them. The CDR3 nucleotides are TGTGCCACCTCCCCCGGGCAGACAGGCGGGACCCAGTACTTC. Translating it yields CATSPGQTGGTQYF.

The chain links TRBV30 to TRBJ2-2, with a possible D match to TRBD2 (6 bases). Trimming left V 3 bases short and J 5 bases short, with 16 bases between. The CDR3 runs to 15 residues. Germline V lookup: CDR1 GTSNPN, CDR2 SVGIG (reference sequence). The CDR3: CAWRWSGGKTGELFF. In DNA, the CDR3 is TGTGCCTGGAGGTGGTCTGGCGGGAAAACCGGGGAGCTGTTTTTT.

Only a few counts were recorded for this clone. The V gene is TRBV12-5, the J gene TRBJ2-2; D gene ambiguous. V gave up 0 bases and J gave up 6 bases, with 8 bases separating them. CDR1 LGHNT and CDR2 FRNRAP come from the germline V gene. This CDR3 contains 14 residues. The CDR3 sequence is CASGLVPFPGELFF. CDR3 in DNA: TGTGCTAGTGGTTTGGTACCCTTTCCCGGGGAGCTGTTTTTT.

The rearrangement links TRBV6-5 to TRBJ2-5; D gene unclear. V was shortened by 6 bases and J by 5 bases, with 7 bases between the two germline ends. Germline V gene lookup returns CDR1 MNHEY and CDR2 SVGAGI. CDR3 length: 11 residues. CDR3 amino acids: CASRVGETQYF. The DNA of the CDR3 is TGTGCCAGCAGGGTAGGGGAGACCCAGTACTTC.

The gene calls are TRBV28 and TRBJ1-5; 7 bases are shared with TRBD1. The germline V gene encodes CDR1 MDHEN and CDR2 SYDVKM. There are 16 residues in the CDR3. Trimming took 0 bases from V and 4 from J; bases not matched to a gene: 6. The CDR3 DNA reads as TGTGCCAGCAGTTTATGGGGGACAGCTAAAAATCAGCCCCAGCATTTT. Translating gives CASSLWGTAKNQPQHF. Combining the CDR3 with reference TRBV28 and TRBJ1-5 gives the whole variable domain DVKVTQSSRYLVKRTGEKVFLECVQDMDHENMFWYRQDPGLGLRLIYFSYDVKMKEKGDIPEGYSVSREKKERFSLILESASTNQTSMYLCASSLWGTAKNQPQHFGDGTRLSIL.

The chain employs TRBV6-6 and TRBJ2-3; no firm D call. Germline V CDR1 and CDR2: MNHNY, SVGAGI (reference sequence). V lost 6 bases to trimming and J lost 0 bases, with 10 bases between them. This CDR3 contains 14 residues. The CDR3 bases are TGTGCCAGCAGCCTACCGATGAGCACAGATACGCAGTATTTT. Protein sequence: CASSLPMSTDTQYF.

V and J are TRBV5-1 and TRBJ1-2; the D gene is possibly TRBD1 (5 bases). This CDR3 is built from 15 residues. Trimming shortened V by 1 base and J by 4 bases, and 14 bases separated the two germline ends. Per the germline V gene, CDR1 is SGHRS and CDR2 is YFSETQ. This CDR3 reads CASSLSGSGRYGYTF. CDR3 nucleotide sequence: TGCGCCAGCAGCTTGTCAGGCTCGGGACGCTATGGCTACACCTTC.

The CDR3 here is CATSKRGPAPYEQYF. The CDR3 DNA reads as TGTGCCACCAGCAAGAGGGGCCCGGCTCCCTACGAGCAGTACTTC. The J gene is TRBJ2-7, the V gene TRBV15, with D perhaps matching TRBD1 or TRBD2 (5 bases each). The CDR3 is 15 amino acids. Germline-derived CDR1 and CDR2 are LNHNV and YYDKDF (reference sequence). Trimming took 4 bases from V and 2 from J, leaving 15 bases between them.

The chain is built from TRBV7-6 and TRBJ2-3; 7 bases are shared with TRBD1. V shed 1 base and J 3 bases; nucleotides not matched to a gene: 7. CDR3 length equals 16 residues. Germline V gene lookup returns CDR1 SGHVS and CDR2 FNYEAQ. CDR3 loop: CASSLGVGGETDTQYF. As DNA, the CDR3 is TGTGCCAGCAGCTTAGGGGTAGGGGGCGAAACAGATACGCAGTATTTT.

In nucleotides, the CDR3 is TGTGCCAGCAGCCCAGCGGGGGGCGGCACAGATACGCAGTATTTT. This codes for CASSPAGGGTDTQYF. V gene TRBV6-5 combines with J gene TRBJ2-3; 9 bases agree with TRBD2. The CDR3 has 15 amino acids. Germline values: CDR1 MNHEY, CDR2 SVGAGI. V dropped 6 bases and J dropped 1; count of bases not matched to a gene: 5.

This chain connects TRBV7-2 to TRBJ2-2; possible D gene TRBD2, 5 bases. V was cut by 3 bases and J by 0 bases, with 11 bases left in between. Germline V lookup: CDR1 SGHTA, CDR2 FQGNSA. CDR3 length: 16 residues. DNA of the CDR3: TGTGCCAGCAGCTTGATCGGACTCCCGAACACCGGGGAGCTGTTTTTT. This sequence encodes CASSLIGLPNTGELFF.

This clone was observed once. The chain has TRBV19 and TRBJ1-5, with D perhaps TRBD1 (5 bases). The CDR3 consists of 13 residues. Looked up from germline, CDR1 is LNHDA and CDR2 is SQIVND (reference sequence). Trimming removed 5 bases at V and 10 bases at J, with 15 bases between. The chain's CDR3 is CASSQQSRDPQHF. For the CDR3, the DNA is TGTGCCAGTAGTCAACAAAGCAGGGACCCCCAGCATTTT.

The chain employs TRBV6-1 and TRBJ1-5; no clear D gene. The CDR3 length is 15 residues. Germline CDR1 and CDR2: MNHNS and SASEGT. V was pared by 7 bases and J by 0 bases, with 13 bases between. The CDR3 sequence is CASKVRVYSNQPQHF. The CDR3 coding sequence is TGTGCCAGCAAGGTCCGGGTCTATAGCAATCAGCCCCAGCATTTT.

The chain is built from TRBV15 and TRBJ2-4; D may be TRBD1 (8 bases). The germline V and J ends were trimmed by 3 bases and 6 bases, with 18 bases remaining between them. This CDR3 comprises 16 residues. The germline V gene has CDR1 LNHNV and CDR2 YYDKDF (reference sequence). DNA for the CDR3: TGTGCCACCAGCAGGGGTGGACAGGGAGGGAGAAACATTCAGTACTTC. Translated: CATSRGGQGGRNIQYF. Full variable domain (rest looked up from reference TRBV15 and TRBJ2-4): DAMVIQNPRYQVTQFGKPVTLSCSQTLNHNVMYWYQQKSSQAPKLLFHYYDKDFNNEADTPDNFQSRRPNTSFCFLDIRSPGLGDTAMYLCATSRGGQGGRNIQYFGAGTRLSVL.

The CDR3: CASSPRLAGGGELFF. CDR3 in DNA: TGTGCCAGCAGCCCCCGACTAGCGGGGGGCGGGGAGCTGTTTTTT. The chain carries TRBV11-2 and TRBJ2-2; 13 positions agree with TRBD2. Unmatched junction bases numbered 4, after V lost 5 bases and J lost 7 bases. In germline, CDR1 is SGHAT, CDR2 FQNNGV. The CDR3 loop spans 15 amino acids.

This chain uses TRBV7-9 with TRBJ2-3; D gene unclear. V lost 3 bases, J lost 4 bases, and 11 bases lay in between. The CDR3 is 14 residues long. Germline assignment: CDR1 SEHNR and CDR2 FQNEAQ (reference sequence). The CDR3 sequence: CASSFRPDADTQYF. CDR3 in DNA: TGTGCCAGCAGCTTCCGCCCAGACGCAGATACGCAGTATTTT.